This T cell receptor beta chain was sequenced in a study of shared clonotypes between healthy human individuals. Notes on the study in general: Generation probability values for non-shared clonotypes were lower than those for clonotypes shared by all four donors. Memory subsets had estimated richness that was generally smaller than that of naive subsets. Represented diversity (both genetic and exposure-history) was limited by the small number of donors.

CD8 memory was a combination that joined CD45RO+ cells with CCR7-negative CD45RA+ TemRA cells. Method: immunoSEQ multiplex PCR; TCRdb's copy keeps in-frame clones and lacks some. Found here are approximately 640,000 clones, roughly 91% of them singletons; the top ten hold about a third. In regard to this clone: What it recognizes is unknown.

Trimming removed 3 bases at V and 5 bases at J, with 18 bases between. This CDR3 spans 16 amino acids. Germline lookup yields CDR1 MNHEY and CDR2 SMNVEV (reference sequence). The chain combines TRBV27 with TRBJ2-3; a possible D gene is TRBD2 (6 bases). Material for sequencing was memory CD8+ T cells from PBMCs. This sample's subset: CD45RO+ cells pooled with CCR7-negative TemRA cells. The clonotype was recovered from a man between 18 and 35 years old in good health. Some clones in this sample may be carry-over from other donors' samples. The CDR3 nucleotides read TGTGCCAGCAGTTTGTTCCGTAGCGGAGAGAAAGATACGCAGTATTTT. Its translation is CASSLFRSGEKDTQYF.